Listed below are T cell receptor beta chains from one sample, sequenced in a study of cytomegalovirus exposure and HLA in healthy donors. Data came from immunoSEQ multiplex PCR; TCRdb stores just in-frame clones and leaves some out. Counted here are approximately 74,000 clones, over 70% occurring once; the ten biggest clones make up about 8.3%. The specimen sequenced was PBMCs. These receptors were obtained from a man in his 60s in good health and CMV-seropositive. Each CDR3 is given with its conserved first and last residue. A D gene is named only where the DNA matches it firmly. A clone size is listed for some rows: how often the clone was seen (once, few, many), or a class if it is expanded.

TRBJ2-3,few,TRBV21-1,.,TGTGCCAGCAGAAATATTAGTAGGAGGGTCCGATGCACAGATACGCAGTATTTT,CASRNISRRVRCTDTQYF
TRBJ2-3,.,TRBV6-1,TRBD2,TGTGCCAGCAGTGAATTTACTAGCGGGCACACAGATACGCAGTATTTT,CASSEFTSGHTDTQYF
TRBJ2-7,once,TRBV4-1,.,TGCGCCAGCAGCCATTCGACAGGAACCTACGAGCAGTACTTC,CASSHSTGTYEQYF
TRBJ2-1,.,TRBV5-1,.,TGCGCCAGCAGCTTGGAAAGTCTGGCCAATGAGCAGTTCTTC,CASSLESLANEQFF
TRBJ2-3,.,TRBV5-1,TRBD1,TGCGCCAGCAGCTTTCCAAACGGACAGGGGGCAAGGATAGATACGCAGTATTTT,CASSFPNGQGARIDTQYF
TRBJ2-1,.,TRBV11-2,TRBD2,TGTGCCAGCAGCTTTGGCATCAACGGGGGGAATGAGCAGTTCTTC,CASSFGINGGNEQFF
TRBJ2-1,.,TRBV4-2,.,TGTGCCAGCAGCCAAGATCAGGGATCCTACAATGAGCAGTTCTTC,CASSQDQGSYNEQFF
TRBJ1-2,few,TRBV11-2,TRBD1,TGTGCCAGCAGCCCAGTCAAAAAGGGGGCAGCGGGCTACACCTTC,CASSPVKKGAAGYTF
TRBJ2-7,.,TRBV13,TRBD1,TGTGCCAGCAGCCACAACAGGGGGACCTACGAGCAGTACTTC,CASSHNRGTYEQYF
TRBJ1-2,.,TRBV5-8,TRBD1,TGTGCCAGCAGCTTAGGAGACAGGGTGAGGGGCTACACCTTC,CASSLGDRVRGYTF
TRBJ1-4,.,TRBV4-2,TRBD1,TGTGCCAGCAGCCGAGGGACAGGGGGTAGGACTAATGAAAAACTGTTTTTT,CASSRGTGGRTNEKLFF
TRBJ1-5,.,TRBV19,.,TGTGCCAGTAGTCCCCGGGTCCATAGCAATCAGCCCCAGCATTTT,CASSPRVHSNQPQHF
TRBJ2-7,.,TRBV10-1,.,TGCGCCAGCAGTGAAGCGGGACAGGCCTACGAGCAGTACTTC,CASSEAGQAYEQYF
TRBJ2-1,.,TRBV6-5,.,TGTGCCAGCAGTTACTCGATGACCGGGAGTGAGCAGTTCTTC,CASSYSMTGSEQFF
TRBJ1-1,.,TRBV2,.,TGTGCCAGCAGTGGGGGCCAGCGGGGCACTGAAGCTTTCTTT,CASSGGQRGTEAFF
TRBJ2-3,.,TRBV5-4,.,TGTGCCAGCAGCCTCTTTACAGATACGCAGTATTTT,CASSLFTDTQYF
TRBJ1-6,.,TRBV7-9,TRBD1,TGTTCCAGCAGCTCCGGACAGGAAGGGTTAGGTTCACCCCTCCACTTT,CSSSSGQEGLGSPLHF
TRBJ1-2,.,TRBV18,TRBD1,TGTGCCAGCTCACCCGACAGGGTCTATGGCTACACCTTC,CASSPDRVYGYTF
TRBJ1-2,.,TRBV6-5,.,TGTGCCAGCACCACGCGGGGGCTAAGCTATGGCTACACCTTC,CASTTRGLSYGYTF
TRBJ1-1,.,TRBV2,.,TGTGCCAGCAGCCAACAGGGAGTGGCGGAAGCTTTCTTT,CASSQQGVAEAFF
TRBJ1-3,.,TRBV5-1,TRBD1,TGCGCCAGCAGCTTAACCCCAGGGGGCGATTCTGGAAACACCATATATTTT,CASSLTPGGDSGNTIYF
TRBJ1-1,.,TRBV6-1,.,TGTGCCAGCCAGGGGATGAGGTGGAACACTGAAGCTTTCTTT,CASQGMRWNTEAFF
TRBJ1-1,.,TRBV2,.,TGTGCCAGCCTCCGGGGTGGGGTAGCCCCTGAAGCTTTCTTT,CASLRGGVAPEAFF
TRBJ2-7,.,TRBV19,.,TGTGCCAGTAGTCCCTGGGAGAGTGCGGGCGAGCAGTACTTC,CASSPWESAGEQYF
TRBJ2-2,.,TRBV27,TRBD2,TGTGCCAGCAGTTCGGGGGGGCTAGGCACCGGGGAGCTGTTTTTT,CASSSGGLGTGELFF
TRBJ1-1,.,TRBV5-4,TRBD1,TGTGCCAGCAGCTTGGAGGCGGACAGGGCCACTGAAGCTTTCTTT,CASSLEADRATEAFF
TRBJ2-7,.,TRBV6-5,TRBD2,TGTGCCAGCAGCCAAGGACTAGCGCGAGAGCAGTACTTC,CASSQGLAREQYF